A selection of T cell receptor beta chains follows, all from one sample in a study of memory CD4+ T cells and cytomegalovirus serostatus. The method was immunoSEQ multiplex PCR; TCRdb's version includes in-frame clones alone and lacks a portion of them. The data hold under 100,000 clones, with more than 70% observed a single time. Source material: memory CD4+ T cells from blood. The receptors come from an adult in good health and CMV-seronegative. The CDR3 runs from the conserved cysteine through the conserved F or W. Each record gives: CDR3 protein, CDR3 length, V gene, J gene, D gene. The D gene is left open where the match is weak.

cdr3_aa: CASSRVWGDTDTQYF; cdr3_length: 15; v_call: TRBV6-5; j_call: TRBJ2-3; d_call: NA
cdr3_aa: CASRIEGPHEQYF; cdr3_length: 13; v_call: TRBV11-2; j_call: TRBJ2-7; d_call: NA
cdr3_aa: CASSPSGTGGDSPLHF; cdr3_length: 16; v_call: TRBV4-2; j_call: TRBJ1-6; d_call: TRBD1
cdr3_aa: CSVGSGNTIYF; cdr3_length: 11; v_call: TRBV29-1; j_call: TRBJ1-3; d_call: NA
cdr3_aa: CASSLVPETYEQYF; cdr3_length: 14; v_call: TRBV7-2; j_call: TRBJ2-7; d_call: NA
cdr3_aa: CASRSGAGANVLTF; cdr3_length: 14; v_call: TRBV6-5; j_call: TRBJ2-6; d_call: NA
cdr3_aa: CASSLGNSYEQYF; cdr3_length: 13; v_call: TRBV7-2; j_call: TRBJ2-7; d_call: NA
cdr3_aa: CASSVQGTGANVLTF; cdr3_length: 15; v_call: TRBV9; j_call: TRBJ2-6; d_call: NA
cdr3_aa: CASSVDQETQYF; cdr3_length: 12; v_call: TRBV9; j_call: TRBJ2-5; d_call: NA
cdr3_aa: CASSQDSNQPQHF; cdr3_length: 13; v_call: TRBV7-9; j_call: TRBJ1-5; d_call: NA
cdr3_aa: CASRQGWDSYNEQFF; cdr3_length: 15; v_call: TRBV2; j_call: TRBJ2-1; d_call: TRBD1
cdr3_aa: CASSEQSSGNTIYF; cdr3_length: 14; v_call: TRBV9; j_call: TRBJ1-3; d_call: NA
cdr3_aa: CASSFGGDRPGGFF; cdr3_length: 14; v_call: TRBV13; j_call: TRBJ2-1; d_call: NA
cdr3_aa: CASSVDVDTEAFF; cdr3_length: 13; v_call: TRBV9; j_call: TRBJ1-1; d_call: NA
cdr3_aa: CASSPGLAGNTIYF; cdr3_length: 14; v_call: TRBV11-2; j_call: TRBJ1-3; d_call: NA
cdr3_aa: CASSALRGPNEQFF; cdr3_length: 14; v_call: TRBV6-1; j_call: TRBJ2-1; d_call: TRBD1
cdr3_aa: CASSKTGEADGYTF; cdr3_length: 14; v_call: TRBV6-5; j_call: TRBJ1-2; d_call: TRBD1
cdr3_aa: CASSLGTLRENTEAFF; cdr3_length: 16; v_call: TRBV5-1; j_call: TRBJ1-1; d_call: NA
cdr3_aa: CASSLLPGHYGYTF; cdr3_length: 14; v_call: TRBV28; j_call: TRBJ1-2; d_call: NA
cdr3_aa: CASSSPSVDTQYF; cdr3_length: 13; v_call: TRBV7-9; j_call: TRBJ2-3; d_call: NA
cdr3_aa: CASSLGGLDGYTF; cdr3_length: 13; v_call: TRBV7-9; j_call: TRBJ1-2; d_call: NA
cdr3_aa: CASSEAPAGGIGEQYF; cdr3_length: 16; v_call: TRBV6-1; j_call: TRBJ2-7; d_call: TRBD1
cdr3_aa: CASSSPGQGRAYEQYF; cdr3_length: 16; v_call: TRBV7-9; j_call: TRBJ2-7; d_call: NA
cdr3_aa: CASSLGISRTEAFF; cdr3_length: 14; v_call: TRBV5-4; j_call: TRBJ1-1; d_call: NA
cdr3_aa: CASSVAGTSGGQSYNEQFF; cdr3_length: 19; v_call: TRBV9; j_call: TRBJ2-1; d_call: TRBD2
cdr3_aa: CASKEGLEQYF; cdr3_length: 11; v_call: TRBV6-1; j_call: TRBJ2-7; d_call: NA
cdr3_aa: CASRGISSGANVLTF; cdr3_length: 15; v_call: TRBV19; j_call: TRBJ2-6; d_call: NA
cdr3_aa: CAISDKAGENTEAFF; cdr3_length: 15; v_call: TRBV10-3; j_call: TRBJ1-1; d_call: NA
cdr3_aa: CASSPHRGGNTEAFF; cdr3_length: 15; v_call: TRBV4-3; j_call: TRBJ1-1; d_call: TRBD1
cdr3_aa: CASSPSSVGEAFF; cdr3_length: 13; v_call: TRBV11-3; j_call: TRBJ1-1; d_call: NA
cdr3_aa: CASRDSGDSYEQYF; cdr3_length: 14; v_call: TRBV6-6; j_call: TRBJ2-7; d_call: TRBD2
cdr3_aa: CASSPLTGSSYEQYF; cdr3_length: 15; v_call: TRBV9; j_call: TRBJ2-7; d_call: TRBD1
cdr3_aa: CASSQGLSPLHF; cdr3_length: 12; v_call: TRBV6-5; j_call: TRBJ1-6; d_call: NA
cdr3_aa: CASSYPGGRMNTEAFF; cdr3_length: 16; v_call: TRBV28; j_call: TRBJ1-1; d_call: NA
cdr3_aa: CASHAGRQGQTQHF; cdr3_length: 14; v_call: TRBV2; j_call: TRBJ1-5; d_call: NA
cdr3_aa: CASSLRQGNEKLFF; cdr3_length: 14; v_call: TRBV5-4; j_call: TRBJ1-4; d_call: NA
cdr3_aa: CASSLGREGDTQYF; cdr3_length: 14; v_call: TRBV28; j_call: TRBJ2-3; d_call: NA
cdr3_aa: CASSLGSNTEAFF; cdr3_length: 13; v_call: TRBV7-9; j_call: TRBJ1-1; d_call: NA
cdr3_aa: CASSLTQGIDTEAFF; cdr3_length: 15; v_call: TRBV7-9; j_call: TRBJ1-1; d_call: NA
cdr3_aa: CASSLAGTGNTEAFF; cdr3_length: 15; v_call: TRBV7-2; j_call: TRBJ1-1; d_call: TRBD1
cdr3_aa: CASSQGRLIDEQYF; cdr3_length: 14; v_call: TRBV4-1; j_call: TRBJ2-7; d_call: NA
cdr3_aa: CASSLGVRQGVGTDTQYF; cdr3_length: 18; v_call: TRBV5-6; j_call: TRBJ2-3; d_call: TRBD1
cdr3_aa: CASSLGGARVTDTQYF; cdr3_length: 16; v_call: TRBV7-9; j_call: TRBJ2-3; d_call: NA
cdr3_aa: CASTDSWEQYF; cdr3_length: 11; v_call: TRBV19; j_call: TRBJ2-7; d_call: NA
cdr3_aa: CASSSGLAGGQETQYF; cdr3_length: 16; v_call: TRBV5-1; j_call: TRBJ2-5; d_call: TRBD2
cdr3_aa: CASSLRIATNEKLFF; cdr3_length: 15; v_call: TRBV7-8; j_call: TRBJ1-4; d_call: NA
cdr3_aa: CASRLGQGGNTEAFF; cdr3_length: 15; v_call: TRBV6-1; j_call: TRBJ1-1; d_call: TRBD1
cdr3_aa: CASSKFRDEQYF; cdr3_length: 12; v_call: TRBV6-5; j_call: TRBJ2-7; d_call: NA
cdr3_aa: CASNNRDGGYGYTF; cdr3_length: 14; v_call: TRBV2; j_call: TRBJ1-2; d_call: NA
cdr3_aa: CASSERHGQETQYF; cdr3_length: 14; v_call: TRBV2; j_call: TRBJ2-5; d_call: NA
cdr3_aa: CASSQDTPGTGEAFF; cdr3_length: 15; v_call: TRBV4-1; j_call: TRBJ1-1; d_call: TRBD1
cdr3_aa: CAWSRDRPYGYTF; cdr3_length: 13; v_call: TRBV30; j_call: TRBJ1-2; d_call: NA
cdr3_aa: CAWSVTGLDTDTQYF; cdr3_length: 15; v_call: TRBV30; j_call: TRBJ2-3; d_call: NA
cdr3_aa: CASSFWGAGLYF; cdr3_length: 12; v_call: TRBV7-2; j_call: TRBJ2-7; d_call: NA
cdr3_aa: CASRTTGGNGNTIYF; cdr3_length: 15; v_call: TRBV5-4; j_call: TRBJ1-3; d_call: TRBD1
cdr3_aa: CASSTYRAGEGGYTF; cdr3_length: 15; v_call: TRBV7-2; j_call: TRBJ1-2; d_call: NA
cdr3_aa: CASSLVASSGDTDTQYF; cdr3_length: 17; v_call: TRBV7-2; j_call: TRBJ2-3; d_call: TRBD2